What follows is one T cell receptor (beta chain) and its context. This clonotype showed up many times. Its antigen is not yet known. No base quality information exists; no much larger clone differs at one position. This entry comes from a study of read filtering for tumor transcriptome and immune sequencing (TCRdb year 2020). For context, the study as a whole: The cohort had around 16 male and approximately 15 female patients with a mean age of roughly 66 years, ranging from about 40 to 85. Under revised international staging, about 8 patients fell into R-ISS I, 15 or so into R-ISS II and roughly 7 into R-ISS III. After DNase treatment, whole-transcriptome libraries were prepared with the TruSeq RNA Access Library Prep Kit. Per sample, about 4.05 to 10.27 million TCR-region mapped reads were obtained with IR-seq, compared with only roughly 85 to 1273 with RNA-seq. Using the same bone marrow samples, the study compared TCR repertoires obtained by targeted immune repertoire sequencing with those obtained by bulk whole-transcriptome sequencing. A main aim was a read-filtering strategy for immune repertoire data, specifically whether clonotypes supported by a single read should be removed.

Points the paper makes about the study in general: In IR-seq, single-read clonotypes were approximately 80% of clonotypes but about 3.5% of total reads; in RNA-seq they were roughly 73% of clonotypes and 35% to 45% of reads. Rather than purified T cells, the sorted CD138-negative fraction was a mixed bone marrow immune population. IR-seq captured clonotypes at much higher depth and more reliably than RNA-seq, and smaller IR-seq throughput sufficed to identify most shared clonotypes. The correlation between IR-seq and RNA-seq shared clonotype proportions was increased by removal of single-read clonotypes.

TCR libraries were built from roughly 400 ng RNA with the Immunoverse kit, using molecular barcoded adaptors covering alpha/delta and beta/gamma chains. TCR library preparation was performed with the same RNA that was used for transcriptome sequencing. Sequencing of TCR libraries was carried out on an Illumina HiSeq 4000 with 2 x 150 cycles. The study's processing was this. MiXCR aligned TCR reads to human V, D, J and C references and assembled the aligned reads into CDR3 clonotypes, with quality filtering and error correction included. The tcR package in R was used to analyze clonotype counts and gene usage diversity. For inspection of raw mapping reads, RNA-seq reads were mapped by STAR aligner version 2.5.3a onto GRCh37 of the human genome. To test how sequencing depth affects detected clonotypes, IR-seq fastq files were randomly downsampled with Seqtk 1.3. TCRdb took the public reads, trimmed them with fastp at Q25, ran MiXCR for clone calling and kept in-frame beta chains. Under each unique CDR3 protein, matching rows form one entry showing the most common genes and DNA. These V and J calls derive from TCRdb rather than the authors' analysis. This sample has roughly 82,000 distinct CDR3 sequences in its table, and 9% to 15% of those were observed once. The top ten hold under 15% of the sample.

Bone marrow was sampled from every patient at the time of active disease. Isolation of bone marrow mononuclear cells was performed by Ficoll-Hypaque density gradient centrifugation. CD138-negative cells were obtained by negative selection after labeling with CD138 magnetic microbeads on a MACS separator, removing myeloma plasma cells. The purity of the isolated cells was checked by flow cytometry with CD138 antibodies on an Attune NxT. TRIzol reagent was used to extract total RNA, which was then quantified with a NanoDrop spectrophotometer. Paired RNA-seq and IR-seq were performed on each patient's CD138-negative bone marrow sample. The CDR3 numbers 12 residues from cysteine through phenylalanine. Only CDR3 DNA remains: 36 bases, in frame from the first base. The V end loses 3 bases and the J end loses 4 bases, and a stretch of 6 bases separates them. The germline V gene yields SGHAT for CDR1 and FQNNGV for CDR2.

This TCR was recovered from a donor aged 40 or over with multiple myeloma. Recombination joined TRBV11-2 with TRBJ2-5; TRBD2 is possibly the D segment (5 matching bases). Sequencing used a population of CD138-negative cells sorted from bone marrow. The cell subset or site label on this specimen signifies: bone marrow mononuclear cells depleted of CD138+ plasma/myeloma cells by negative magnetic selection. The DNA sequence follows: TGTGCCAGCAGCTTTGAGGGAGAGACCCAGTACTTC. It translates to CASSFEGETQYF.